The rows below give T cell receptor beta chains drawn from one sample of a study of blood T cell repertoires in COVID-19. Produced via immunoSEQ multiplex PCR; TCRdb's table is partial and in-frame only. Here the sample spans over 600,000 clones, 90% being singletons. The sequenced sample consisted of peripheral blood. These receptors were collected from a woman in her late teens or twenties with acute or convalescent COVID-19. CDR3s include the opening cysteine and the closing phenylalanine or tryptophan. A D gene is named only where the DNA matches it firmly. Clone size is stated in some rows and not others, as once, few, many or a class when expanded.

j_call v_call clone_size d_call cdr3_length cdr3_nt cdr3_aa
TRBJ2-3 TRBV7-3 - - 15 TGTGCCAGCAGCTTAACTGGCGGGGCCACAGATACGCAGTATTTT CASSLTGGATDTQYF
TRBJ1-2 TRBV7-6 - - 18 TGTGCCAGCAGCTTAAGGGAGGGCCCCAAGGTTACCGTCTATGGCTACACCTTC CASSLREGPKVTVYGYTF
TRBJ1-1 TRBV15 once - 14 TGTGCCACCAGCAGAGATCGTTCGAACACTGAAGCTTTCTTT CATSRDRSNTEAFF
TRBJ1-4 TRBV30 once - 13 TGTGCCTGGACCGAGGGGGACACCCGGAAACTGTTTTTT CAWTEGDTRKLFF
TRBJ2-3 TRBV1 - - 15 TGCACCAGCAGCCAAAACGGGACTAACACAGATACGCAGTATTTT CTSSQNGTNTDTQYF
TRBJ1-1 TRBV14 - - 13 TGTGCCAGCAGCCTCCAGGTGAACACTGAAGCTTTCTTT CASSLQVNTEAFF
TRBJ2-2 TRBV10-3 - - 16 TGTGCCATCAGACCAGGAGGGACTCCTTACACCGGGGAGCTGTTTTTT CAIRPGGTPYTGELFF
TRBJ1-2 TRBV11-2 - - 12 TGTGCCAGCAGCTTAGATGAGAGAGGCTACACCTTC CASSLDERGYTF
TRBJ1-3 TRBV5-1 - - 12 TGCGCCAGCAGGGCCTCTGGAAACACCATATATTTT CASRASGNTIYF
TRBJ1-4 TRBV2 - - 13 TGTGCCAGCAGTGAAGCGCTGGGCCCGGGGAGGATTTTT CASSEALGPGRIF